This is a list of T cell receptor beta chains from one sample in a study of OX40 agonist ivuxolimab in advanced cancers. TCRdb keeps only in-frame clones here, not all; method: immunoSEQ multiplex PCR. The repertoire has approximately 76,000 clones, 65% to 90% of them found once; the top ten carry 0.5% to 0.7%. The sample was CD4+ or CD8+ T cells sorted from blood, taken in a trial of the OX40 agonist ivuxolimab. These receptors came from an adult with an advanced solid tumor such as melanoma, head and neck, liver or kidney cancer. CDR3s include the opening cysteine and the closing phenylalanine or tryptophan. The D gene is left open where the match is weak. Size values are once, few and many counts, or a class for expanded clones, and some rows have none.

TRBJ2-7 - TRBD1 TRBV6-4 CATRGQSRYEQYF TGTGCCACCAGGGGGCAGTCAAGATACGAGCAGTACTTC
TRBJ2-7 - - TRBV7-2 CASSLSADARAYEQYF TGTGCCAGCAGCTTAAGTGCAGACGCACGCGCCTACGAGCAGTACTTC
TRBJ2-1 once - TRBV6-1 CASSTRGAGEQFF TGTGCCAGCTCAACGAGGGGGGCCGGTGAGCAGTTCTTC
TRBJ1-1 few - TRBV18 CASSLVMAGDTEAFF TGTGCCAGCTCACTAGTCATGGCCGGCGACACTGAAGCTTTCTTT
TRBJ2-2 - TRBD2 TRBV19 CASSISAGDNTGELFF TGTGCCAGTAGTATTTCAGCGGGGGATAACACCGGGGAGCTGTTTTTT
TRBJ2-3 - - TRBV28 CASSGTLWADTQYF TGTGCCAGCAGCGGGACCCTCTGGGCAGATACGCAGTATTTT
TRBJ1-4 - - TRBV6-5 CASSYSTQEYGKLFF TGTGCCAGCAGTTACTCGACACAGGAATATGGAAAACTGTTTTTT
TRBJ2-7 - TRBD1 TRBV19 CASSIRLLGQGNSYEQYF TGTGCCAGTAGTATTCGTTTGTTGGGACAGGGAAACTCCTACGAGCAGTACTTC
TRBJ1-1 - - TRBV18 CASSPEVYTEAFF TGTGCCAGCTCACCAGAAGTTTACACTGAAGCTTTCTTT
TRBJ2-7 once - TRBV20-1 CSARSGHEQYF TGCAGTGCTAGAAGCGGGCACGAGCAGTACTTC
TRBJ2-7 - TRBD2 TRBV4-2 CASSQAGDLGIEQYF TGTGCCAGCAGCCAGGCGGGGGATCTTGGGATCGAGCAGTACTTC
TRBJ1-1 - - TRBV9 CASSVGSGSMNTEAFF TGTGCCAGCAGCGTAGGTTCTGGCAGCATGAACACTGAAGCTTTCTTT
TRBJ2-1 - TRBD2 TRBV7-3 CASSPGTSFDEQFF TGTGCCAGCAGCCCCGGGACTAGCTTCGATGAGCAGTTCTTC
TRBJ2-7 - TRBD1 TRBV4-3 CASSQDIRGRAYEQYF TGCGCCAGCAGCCAAGATATAAGGGGGCGCGCCTACGAGCAGTACTTC
TRBJ2-3 once - TRBV5-1 CASSYSTDTQYF TGCGCCAGCAGTTATAGCACAGATACGCAGTATTTT
TRBJ1-2 - - TRBV7-9 CASSPDGGSYGYTF TGTGCCAGCAGCCCTGATGGGGGTTCCTATGGCTACACCTTC
TRBJ1-1 - - TRBV7-3 CASSLMGQSTEAFF TGTGCCAGCAGCTTAATGGGCCAGAGTACTGAAGCTTTCTTT
TRBJ2-5 - TRBD1 TRBV9 CASSESAGTGGRETQYF TGTGCCAGCAGCGAGTCGGCCGGGACAGGGGGCCGAGAGACCCAGTACTTC
TRBJ2-7 - TRBD2 TRBV5-1 CASSLAGLAGGSYEQYF TGCGCCAGCAGCTTGGCCGGACTAGCGGGGGGCAGCTACGAGCAGTACTTC
TRBJ2-7 - - TRBV30 CAWSPTGRWGEQYF TGTGCCTGGAGTCCGACAGGGAGGTGGGGGGAGCAGTACTTC
TRBJ2-7 - - TRBV25-1 CASSGSGTSYEQYF TGTGCCAGCAGTGGATCCGGGACCTCCTACGAGCAGTACTTC
TRBJ1-6 - - TRBV19 CASSPRQEVNSPLHF TGTGCCAGTAGTCCCCGACAGGAGGTTAATTCACCCCTCCACTTT
TRBJ2-2 - - TRBV28 CASSLVLDRKNANTGELFF TGTGCCAGCAGTTTAGTATTGGACAGAAAAAACGCGAACACCGGGGAGCTGTTTTTT
TRBJ2-2 - TRBD2 TRBV7-2 CASSLAAGAKRGSTGELFF TGTGCCAGCAGCTTAGCCGCGGGGGCTAAGCGGGGGTCCACCGGGGAGCTGTTTTTT
TRBJ2-3 - - TRBV6-5 CASSYSSAGSTDTQYF TGTGCCAGCAGTTACTCGAGTGCGGGGAGCACAGATACGCAGTATTTT
TRBJ1-3 few - TRBV7-9 CASRGGIFSGNTIYF TGTGCCAGCCGAGGAGGCATTTTCTCTGGAAACACCATATATTTT
TRBJ2-2 - TRBD2 TRBV7-2 CASARTSGGASPGELFF TGTGCCAGCGCCAGGACTAGCGGGGGGGCTTCGCCCGGGGAGCTGTTTTTT
TRBJ2-1 - - TRBV6-1 CASNKQDGYNEQFF TGTGCCAGCAATAAACAGGACGGCTACAATGAGCAGTTCTTC
TRBJ1-1 - - TRBV2 CASKGGGQNTEAFF TGTGCCAGCAAAGGCGGGGGCCAGAACACTGAAGCTTTCTTT
TRBJ1-1 - - TRBV20-1 CSARRDFEAFF TGCAGTGCTAGACGGGACTTTGAAGCTTTCTTT
TRBJ2-6 - - TRBV19 CASSITAGSTGANVLTF TGTGCCAGTAGTATTACGGCAGGCAGCACTGGGGCCAACGTCCTGACTTTC
TRBJ2-1 - TRBD2 TRBV7-3 CASSFIAGGYNEQFF TGTGCCAGCAGCTTCATAGCGGGGGGCTACAATGAGCAGTTCTTC
TRBJ1-1 - - TRBV6-5 CASASLSHRNTEAFF TGTGCCAGCGCCTCCCTTTCCCATAGGAACACTGAAGCTTTCTTT
TRBJ2-3 - - TRBV9 CASSAQGLQGTQYF TGTGCCAGCAGCGCACAGGGCCTGCAGGGTACGCAGTATTTT
TRBJ1-4 - TRBD1 TRBV19 CASSGQVGEKLFF TGTGCCAGTAGTGGACAGGTCGGGGAAAAACTGTTTTTT
TRBJ2-7 once - TRBV29-1 CSVEGRQGYEQYF TGCAGCGTTGAAGGGAGGCAGGGCTACGAGCAGTACTTC
TRBJ2-1 - TRBD2 TRBV29-1 CSVEELAGGPTEQFF TGCAGCGTTGAAGAGCTAGCGGGGGGGCCGACTGAGCAGTTCTTC
TRBJ2-7 - TRBD1 TRBV19 CASAGTGVYEQYF TGTGCCAGTGCCGGGACAGGAGTCTACGAGCAGTACTTC
TRBJ1-6 few - TRBV6-6 CASTHGGSSYNSPLHF TGTGCCAGCACCCACGGCGGGTCCTCCTATAATTCACCCCTCCACTTT
TRBJ2-3 - TRBD2 TRBV10-3 CAIRVGGASDTQYF TGTGCCATCAGAGTCGGGGGGGCCTCAGATACGCAGTATTTT
TRBJ2-7 - TRBD2 TRBV10-3 CAISDLTSGDSYEQYF TGTGCCATCAGTGACCTCACTAGCGGCGACTCCTACGAGCAGTACTTC
TRBJ2-3 - - TRBV30 CAWRDWGTDTQYF TGTGCCTGGAGGGACTGGGGCACAGATACGCAGTATTTT
TRBJ2-5 - TRBD1 TRBV18 CASSRDGQVGETQYF TGTGCCAGCTCCCGTGACGGACAGGTCGGGGAGACCCAGTACTTC
TRBJ2-5 - TRBD1 TRBV11-2 CASRGQGRETQYF TGTGCCAGCAGGGGACAGGGGAGGGAGACCCAGTACTTC
TRBJ1-2 - - TRBV6-5 CASSRTTYWNYGYTF TGTGCCAGCTCTAGGACCACCTATTGGAACTATGGCTACACCTTC
TRBJ2-2 - - TRBV18 CASFPPLGTGELFF TGTGCCAGCTTCCCCCCCTTGGGCACCGGGGAGCTGTTTTTT
TRBJ2-7 once TRBD1 TRBV5-1 CASSWDRGGREQYF TGCGCCAGCAGCTGGGACAGGGGTGGGCGCGAGCAGTACTTC
TRBJ2-3 - - TRBV5-6 CASSLGDSTADTQYF TGTGCCAGCAGCTTGGGAGACTCAACTGCGGATACGCAGTATTTT
TRBJ2-6 - TRBD2 TRBV5-4 CASSRAGGTPPGANVLTF TGTGCCAGCAGCCGAGCGGGGGGCACTCCCCCTGGGGCCAACGTCCTGACTTTC
TRBJ2-5 - TRBD2 TRBV5-8 CASSVGSGGARETQYF TGTGCCAGCAGCGTTGGTAGCGGGGGGGCAAGGGAGACCCAGTACTTC
TRBJ2-3 - TRBD2 TRBV2 CASMLPGGRADTQYF TGTGCCAGCATGCTACCGGGAGGCCGGGCAGATACGCAGTATTTT
TRBJ1-3 once TRBD1 TRBV18 CASPGGWGVTIYF TGTGCCAGCCCAGGGGGTTGGGGAGTCACCATATATTTT
TRBJ2-3 - - TRBV7-2 CASSLTLAGADTQYF TGTGCCAGCAGCTTAACCCTAGCAGGAGCAGATACGCAGTATTTT
TRBJ2-5 - - TRBV7-7 CASSQDYQETQYF TGTGCCAGCAGCCAGGACTACCAAGAGACCCAGTACTTC